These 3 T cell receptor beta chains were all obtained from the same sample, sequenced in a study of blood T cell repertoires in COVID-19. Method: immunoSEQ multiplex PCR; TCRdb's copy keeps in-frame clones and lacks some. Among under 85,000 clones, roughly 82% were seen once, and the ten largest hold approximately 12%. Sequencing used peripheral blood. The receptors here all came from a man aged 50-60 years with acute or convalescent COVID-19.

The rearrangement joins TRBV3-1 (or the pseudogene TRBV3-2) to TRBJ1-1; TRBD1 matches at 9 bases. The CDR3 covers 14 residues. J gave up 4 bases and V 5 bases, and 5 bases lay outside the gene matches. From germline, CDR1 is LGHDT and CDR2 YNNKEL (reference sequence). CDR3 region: CASSFGQGTTEAFF. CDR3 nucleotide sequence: TGTGCCAGCAGCTTCGGACAGGGGACCACTGAAGCTTTCTTT.

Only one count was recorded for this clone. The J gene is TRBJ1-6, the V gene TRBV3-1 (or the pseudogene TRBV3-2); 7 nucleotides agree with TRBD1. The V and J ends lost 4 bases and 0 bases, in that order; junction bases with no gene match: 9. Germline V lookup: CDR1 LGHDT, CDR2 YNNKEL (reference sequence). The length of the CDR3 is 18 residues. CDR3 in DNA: TGTGCCAGCAGCCTTGGACAGGCGAAGAGCTCCTATAATTCACCCCTCCACTTT. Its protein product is CASSLGQAKSSYNSPLHF.

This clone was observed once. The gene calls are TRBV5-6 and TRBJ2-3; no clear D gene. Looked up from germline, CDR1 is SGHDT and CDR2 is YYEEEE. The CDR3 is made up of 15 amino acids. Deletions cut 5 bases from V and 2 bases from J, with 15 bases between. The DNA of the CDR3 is TGTGCCAGCAGTCCGCCGACTTACCACACAGATACGCAGTATTTT. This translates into CASSPPTYHTDTQYF.